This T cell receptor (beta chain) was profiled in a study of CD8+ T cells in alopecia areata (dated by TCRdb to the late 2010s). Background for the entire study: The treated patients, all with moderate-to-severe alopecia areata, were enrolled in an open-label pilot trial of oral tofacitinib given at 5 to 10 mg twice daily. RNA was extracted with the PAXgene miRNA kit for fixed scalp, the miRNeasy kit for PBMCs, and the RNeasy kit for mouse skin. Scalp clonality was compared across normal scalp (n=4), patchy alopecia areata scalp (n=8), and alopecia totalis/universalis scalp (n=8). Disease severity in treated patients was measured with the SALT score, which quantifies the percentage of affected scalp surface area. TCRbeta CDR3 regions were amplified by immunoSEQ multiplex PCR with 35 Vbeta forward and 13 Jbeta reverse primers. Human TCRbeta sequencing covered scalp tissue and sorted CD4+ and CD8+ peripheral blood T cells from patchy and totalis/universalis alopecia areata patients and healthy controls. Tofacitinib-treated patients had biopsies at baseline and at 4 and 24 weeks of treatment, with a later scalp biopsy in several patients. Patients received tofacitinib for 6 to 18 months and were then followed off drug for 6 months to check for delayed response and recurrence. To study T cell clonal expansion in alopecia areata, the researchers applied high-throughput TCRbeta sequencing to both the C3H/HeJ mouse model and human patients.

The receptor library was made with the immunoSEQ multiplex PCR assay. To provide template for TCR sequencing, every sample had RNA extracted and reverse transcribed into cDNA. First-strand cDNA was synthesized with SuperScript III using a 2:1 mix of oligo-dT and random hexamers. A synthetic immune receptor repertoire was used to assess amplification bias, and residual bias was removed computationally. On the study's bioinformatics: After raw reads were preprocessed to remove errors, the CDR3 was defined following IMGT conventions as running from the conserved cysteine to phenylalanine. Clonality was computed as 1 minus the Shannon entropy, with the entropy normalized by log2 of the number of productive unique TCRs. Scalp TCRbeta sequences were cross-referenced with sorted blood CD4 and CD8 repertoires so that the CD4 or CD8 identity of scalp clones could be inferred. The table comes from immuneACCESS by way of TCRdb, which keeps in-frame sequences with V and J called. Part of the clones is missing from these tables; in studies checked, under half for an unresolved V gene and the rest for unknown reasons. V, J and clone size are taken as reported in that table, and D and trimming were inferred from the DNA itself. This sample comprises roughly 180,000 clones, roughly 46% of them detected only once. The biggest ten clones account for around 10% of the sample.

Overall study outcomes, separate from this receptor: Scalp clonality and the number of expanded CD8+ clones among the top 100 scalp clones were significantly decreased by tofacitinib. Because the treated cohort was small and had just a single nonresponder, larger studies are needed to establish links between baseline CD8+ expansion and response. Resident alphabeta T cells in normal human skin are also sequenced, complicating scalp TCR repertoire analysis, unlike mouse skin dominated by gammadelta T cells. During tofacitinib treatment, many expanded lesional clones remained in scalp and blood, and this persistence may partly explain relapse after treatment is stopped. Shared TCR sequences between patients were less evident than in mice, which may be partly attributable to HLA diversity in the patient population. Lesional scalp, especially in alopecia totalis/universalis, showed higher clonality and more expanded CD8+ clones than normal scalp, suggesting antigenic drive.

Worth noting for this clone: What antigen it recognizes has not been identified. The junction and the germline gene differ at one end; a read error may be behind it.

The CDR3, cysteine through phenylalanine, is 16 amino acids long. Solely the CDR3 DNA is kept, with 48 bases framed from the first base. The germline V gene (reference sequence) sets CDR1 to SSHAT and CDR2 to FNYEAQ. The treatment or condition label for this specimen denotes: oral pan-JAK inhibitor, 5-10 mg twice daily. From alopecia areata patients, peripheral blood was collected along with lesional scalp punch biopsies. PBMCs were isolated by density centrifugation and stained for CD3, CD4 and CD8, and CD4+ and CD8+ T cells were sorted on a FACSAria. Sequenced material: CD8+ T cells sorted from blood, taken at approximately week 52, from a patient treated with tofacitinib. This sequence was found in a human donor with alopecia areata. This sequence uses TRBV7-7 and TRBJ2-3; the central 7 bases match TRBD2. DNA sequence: TGTGCTAGCAGCTCCGCCCTAAGCGGGAAGACAGATACGCAGTATTTT. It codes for CASSSALSGKTDTQYF.